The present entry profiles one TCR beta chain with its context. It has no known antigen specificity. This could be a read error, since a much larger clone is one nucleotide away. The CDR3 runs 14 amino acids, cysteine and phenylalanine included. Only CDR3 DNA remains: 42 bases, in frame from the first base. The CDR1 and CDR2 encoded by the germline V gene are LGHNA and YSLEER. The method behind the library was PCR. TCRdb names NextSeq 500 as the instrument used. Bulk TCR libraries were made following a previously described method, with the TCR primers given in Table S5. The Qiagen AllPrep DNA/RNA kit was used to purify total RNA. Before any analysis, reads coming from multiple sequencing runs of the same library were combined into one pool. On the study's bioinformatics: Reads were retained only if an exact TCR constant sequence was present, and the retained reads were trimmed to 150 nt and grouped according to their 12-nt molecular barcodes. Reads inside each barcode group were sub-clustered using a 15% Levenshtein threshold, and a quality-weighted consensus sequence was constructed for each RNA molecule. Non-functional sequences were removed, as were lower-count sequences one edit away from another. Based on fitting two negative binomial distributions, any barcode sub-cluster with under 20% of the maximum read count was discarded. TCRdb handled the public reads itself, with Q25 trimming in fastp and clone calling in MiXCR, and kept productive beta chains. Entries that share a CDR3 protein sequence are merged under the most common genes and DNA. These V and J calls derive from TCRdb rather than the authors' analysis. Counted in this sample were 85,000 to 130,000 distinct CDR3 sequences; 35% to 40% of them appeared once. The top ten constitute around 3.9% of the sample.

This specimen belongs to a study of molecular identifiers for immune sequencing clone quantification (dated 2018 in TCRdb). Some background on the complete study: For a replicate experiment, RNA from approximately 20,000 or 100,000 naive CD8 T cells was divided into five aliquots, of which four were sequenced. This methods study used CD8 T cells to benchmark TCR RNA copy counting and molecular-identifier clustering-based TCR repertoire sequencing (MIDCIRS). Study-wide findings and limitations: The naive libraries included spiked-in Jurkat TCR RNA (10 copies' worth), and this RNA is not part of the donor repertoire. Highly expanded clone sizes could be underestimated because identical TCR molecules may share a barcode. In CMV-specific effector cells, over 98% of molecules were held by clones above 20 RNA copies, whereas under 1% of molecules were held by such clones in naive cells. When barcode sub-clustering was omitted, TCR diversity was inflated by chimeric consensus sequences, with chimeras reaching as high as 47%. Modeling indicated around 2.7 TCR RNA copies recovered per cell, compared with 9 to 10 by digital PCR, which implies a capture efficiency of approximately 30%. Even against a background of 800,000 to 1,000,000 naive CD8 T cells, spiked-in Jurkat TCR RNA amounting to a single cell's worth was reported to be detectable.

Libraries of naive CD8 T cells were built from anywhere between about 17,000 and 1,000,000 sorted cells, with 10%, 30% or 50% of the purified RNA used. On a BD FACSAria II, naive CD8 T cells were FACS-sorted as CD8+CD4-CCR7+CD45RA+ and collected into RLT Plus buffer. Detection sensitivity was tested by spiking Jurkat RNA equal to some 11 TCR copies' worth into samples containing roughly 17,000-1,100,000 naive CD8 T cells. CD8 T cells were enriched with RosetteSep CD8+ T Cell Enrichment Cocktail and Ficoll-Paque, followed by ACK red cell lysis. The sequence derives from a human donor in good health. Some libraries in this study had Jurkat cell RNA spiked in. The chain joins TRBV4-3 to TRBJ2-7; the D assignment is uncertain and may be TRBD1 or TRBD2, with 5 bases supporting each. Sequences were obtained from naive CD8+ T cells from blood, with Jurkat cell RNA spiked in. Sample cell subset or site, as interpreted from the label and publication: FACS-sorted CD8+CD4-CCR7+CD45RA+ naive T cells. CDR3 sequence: CASSQVLGEYELYF. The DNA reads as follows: TGCGCCAGCAGCCAAGTACTAGGGGAATACGAGCTGTACTTC.